The rows below give T cell receptor beta chains drawn from one sample of a study of OX40 agonist ivuxolimab in advanced cancers. Measured with immunoSEQ multiplex PCR; TCRdb has only the in-frame clones, and not every one. Of around 58,000 clones listed, around 89% are singletons. Sequencing was performed on CD4+ or CD8+ T cells sorted from blood, taken in a trial of the OX40 agonist ivuxolimab. The origin of the receptors is an adult with an advanced solid tumor such as melanoma, head and neck, liver or kidney cancer. Both conserved end residues are part of each CDR3. A D gene is named only where the DNA matches it firmly. Part of the rows lack a size; the others show once, few, many or a class for expanded clones.

few | NA | TRBJ1-2 | TRBV6-1 | CASSWEVVYGYTF | TGTGCCAGCAGTTGGGAGGTTGTCTATGGCTACACCTTC
NA | NA | TRBJ1-4 | TRBV4-1 | CASSQGRRAHEKLFF | TGCGCCAGCAGCCAGGGTCGCAGGGCTCATGAAAAACTGTTTTTT
NA | NA | TRBJ1-2 | TRBV6-5 | CASSPSASNYGYTF | TGTGCCAGCAGTCCCTCCGCCAGCAACTATGGCTACACCTTC
NA | TRBD2 | TRBJ2-6 | TRBV5-6 | CASSGTSGNSGANVLTF | TGTGCCAGCAGCGGGACTAGCGGAAACTCTGGGGCCAACGTCCTGACTTTC
NA | NA | TRBJ1-3 | TRBV5-4 | CASRRGGGDTIYF | TGTGCCAGCCGACGAGGGGGAGGAGACACCATATATTTT
NA | NA | TRBJ2-5 | TRBV6-1 | CASTLRGGQETQYF | TGTGCCAGCACCCTTAGGGGGGGGCAAGAGACCCAGTACTTC
NA | TRBD1 | TRBJ1-2 | TRBV7-3 | CASSSQGTNYGYTF | TGTGCCAGCAGCTCACAGGGGACTAACTATGGCTACACCTTC
NA | NA | TRBJ1-6 | TRBV30 | CAWSVNRQGNSPLHF | TGTGCCTGGAGTGTAAATCGGCAGGGTAATTCACCCCTCCACTTT
NA | NA | TRBJ2-7 | TRBV5-1 | CASSLGGGSSYEQYF | TGCGCCAGCAGCTTGGGGGGCGGAAGCTCCTACGAGCAGTACTTC
few | NA | TRBJ1-5 | TRBV27 | CATRTDAKGSNQPQHF | TGTGCCACCAGGACCGATGCAAAAGGGAGCAATCAGCCCCAGCATTTT
NA | NA | TRBJ2-3 | TRBV5-1 | CASSPGQRTDTQYF | TGCGCCAGCAGCCCTGGACAGCGCACAGATACGCAGTATTTT
NA | TRBD2 | TRBJ2-5 | TRBV6-1 | CASSERGGPGTQYF | TGTGCCAGCAGTGAACGGGGGGGGCCGGGGACCCAGTACTTC
NA | TRBD2 | TRBJ2-3 | TRBV7-6 | CASSLEGLGDTQYF | TGTGCCAGCAGCTTAGAGGGACTAGGAGATACGCAGTATTTT
NA | TRBD1 | TRBJ1-5 | TRBV6-5 | CASSQLGQSNQPQHF | TGTGCCAGCAGCCAGTTGGGACAGAGCAATCAGCCCCAGCATTTT